This entry lists 13 T cell receptor beta chains sequenced from one sample in a study of blood T cell repertoires in COVID-19. Clones were sequenced by immunoSEQ multiplex PCR, and TCRdb holds only the in-frame ones, with some missing. Here the sample spans around 250,000 clones, around 83% being singletons. The specimen sequenced was peripheral blood. The source is a middle-aged man with active or convalescent COVID-19.

The chain carries TRBV7-9 and TRBJ2-5, with 9 nucleotides matching TRBD2. This CDR3 has 16 amino acids. Per the germline V gene, CDR1 is SEHNR and CDR2 is FQNEAQ (reference sequence). Trimming removed 5 bases from V and 5 bases from J; junction bases left unmatched: 12. CDR3 DNA: TGTGCCAGCAGCCCGAATAGCGGGGGTGCCGGGGAGACCCAGTACTTC. Translated: CASSPNSGGAGETQYF.

V usage is TRBV19 and J usage is TRBJ2-1, with 7 bases matching TRBD1. In germline, CDR1 is LNHDA, CDR2 SQIVND (reference sequence). J was trimmed by 9 bases and V by 4 bases; bases with no gene match: 12. This CDR3 region has 15 residues. The CDR3 is CASSRVGTASFEQFF. The CDR3 nucleotides read TGTGCCAGTAGTAGGGTCGGGACAGCCTCTTTTGAGCAGTTCTTC.

The chain has TRBV3-1 (or the pseudogene TRBV3-2) and TRBJ2-1; 8 nucleotides agree with TRBD2. Germline lookup yields CDR1 LGHDT and CDR2 YNNKEL (reference sequence). The J segment lost 9 bases and the V segment lost 4 bases, leaving 8 bases of the junction unmatched. CDR3 length: 14 amino acids. CDR3 nucleotide sequence: TGTGCCAGCAGCCTCAGCGGGAGAATGAGTGAGCAGTTCTTC. This encodes CASSLSGRMSEQFF.

The J gene is TRBJ1-2, the V gene TRBV6-6; possibly TRBD1 for D (6 bases). Germline values: CDR1 MNHNY, CDR2 SVGAGI (reference sequence). There are 14 residues in the CDR3. The V gene lost 5 bases and the J gene lost 3 bases, with 13 bases spanning the gap. CDR3 protein: CASSRKQGDYGYTF. The CDR3 nucleotides read TGTGCCAGCAGTCGTAAACAGGGAGACTATGGCTACACCTTC.

The V and J genes are TRBV3-1 (or the pseudogene TRBV3-2) and TRBJ2-1; D is uncertain. Trimming left V 3 bases short and J 0 bases short, with 3 bases between. CDR3 size: 13 residues. Germline CDR1 reads LGHDT; CDR2 reads YNNKEL (reference sequence). The CDR3 nucleotides are TGTGCCAGCAGCCATCGCTCCTACAATGAGCAGTTCTTC. This encodes CASSHRSYNEQFF.

This chain links TRBV5-1 with TRBJ1-1, with D possibly matching TRBD1 (6 bases). Trimming shortened V by 6 bases and J by 11 bases, and 20 bases separated the two germline ends. The CDR3 totals 13 residues. Germline CDR1 SGHRS, CDR2 YFSETQ. The CDR3 region is CASIELGQRRAFF. The CDR3 nucleotides are TGCGCCAGCATCGAATTAGGACAGCGGAGGGCTTTCTTT.

The chain recombines TRBV27 with TRBJ1-1; a weak D match, TRBD1 (5 bases). V was shortened by 4 bases and J by 0 bases, with 12 bases between the two germline ends. This CDR3 is built from 15 residues. From germline, CDR1 is MNHEY and CDR2 SMNVEV (reference sequence). The CDR3 protein is CASSYRGGMNTEAFF. The CDR3 DNA follows: TGTGCCAGCAGTTATCGGGGGGGGATGAACACTGAAGCTTTCTTT.

This chain uses TRBV19 with TRBJ2-1; 7 bases match TRBD2. Germline CDR1 and CDR2: LNHDA and SQIVND (reference sequence). Trimming removed 6 bases from V and 13 bases from J; junction bases left unmatched: 12. This CDR3 has 13 residues. CDR3 in amino acids: CASRGAGSFFQFF. The CDR3 nucleotides read TGTGCCAGTAGGGGAGCGGGGAGTTTTTTTCAGTTCTTC. The full variable domain, in which reference TRBV19 and TRBJ2-1 provide the parts outside the CDR3, is DGGITQSPKYLFRKEGQNVTLSCEQNLNHDAMYWYRQDPGQGLRLIYYSQIVNDFQKGDIAEGYSVSREKKESFPLTVTSAQKNPTAFYLCASRGAGSFFQFFGPGTRLTVL.

This sequence joins TRBV15 and TRBJ1-1, with 7 bases fitting TRBD1. This CDR3 is built from 16 residues. With 0 bases clipped from V and 9 bases from J, the junction kept 13 bases outside the gene matches. Germline V gives CDR1 LNHNV, CDR2 YYDKDF (reference sequence). CDR3 region: CATSRDWTGELRKAFF. In nucleotides, the CDR3 is TGTGCCACCAGCAGAGATTGGACAGGAGAACTTCGTAAAGCTTTCTTT.

This chain joins TRBV6-5 and TRBJ2-1; possible D gene TRBD2, 6 bases. V dropped 5 bases and J dropped 4 bases, with 12 bases sitting between them. Germline assignment: CDR1 MNHEY and CDR2 SVGAGI. The CDR3 consists of 14 residues. CDR3 DNA sequence: TGTGCCAGCAGTCGGGAGTACTTGTACAATGAGCAGTTCTTC. Translation gives CASSREYLYNEQFF.

V is TRBV30 and J is TRBJ1-4; no clear D gene. There are 16 residues in the CDR3. Trimming shortened V by 0 bases and J by 0 bases, and 11 bases separated the two germline ends. Germline CDR1 reads GTSNPN; CDR2 reads SVGIG (reference sequence). This CDR3 reads CAWSVKVTATNEKLFF. CDR3 DNA sequence: TGTGCCTGGAGTGTAAAGGTTACAGCAACTAATGAAAAACTGTTTTTT.

The chain carries TRBV11-2 and TRBJ1-1; TRBD1 matches 10 bases. The CDR3 is made up of 15 amino acids. Germline assignment: CDR1 SGHAT and CDR2 FQNNGV. Trimming at V came to 4 bases and at J to 3 bases, leaving 5 bases not matched to a gene. The CDR3 DNA is TGTGCCAGCAGCTGGCGGGACAGGGGCCACACTGAAGCTTTCTTT. This encodes CASSWRDRGHTEAFF.

This chain connects TRBV6-5 to TRBJ2-7; 10 bases map to TRBD1. The CDR3 sequence is 15 residues long. The V segment lost 7 bases and the J segment 3 bases; nucleotides outside the gene matches: 9. Germline V lookup: CDR1 MNHEY, CDR2 SVGAGI. The CDR3 spells CASTFRDRGDYEQYF. In DNA form, the CDR3 reads TGTGCCAGCACCTTCCGGGACAGGGGAGACTACGAGCAGTACTTC.